These 24 T cell receptor beta chains were all obtained from the same sample, sequenced in a study of T cells after yellow fever vaccination. One entry per CDR3 protein results from TCRdb running MiXCR on the 5' RACE reads. The sample consists of under 550,000 distinct CDR3 sequences, 21% of them appearing once. The material was PBMCs, obtained roughly 20 days after the first yellow fever vaccination. The receptors come from a man younger than 35 who received the YFV17D yellow fever vaccine.

This clonotype was seen a handful of times. The genes are TRBV4-3 and TRBJ2-3; D could derive from TRBD1 or TRBD2 (5 bases each). The CDR3 covers 15 residues. Germline values: CDR1 LGHNA, CDR2 YSLEER. Between the trimmed V and J ends, which lost 0 bases and 3 bases, there was a span of 10 bases. As DNA, the CDR3 is TGCGCCAGCAGCCAAGACTCGAGGGGAACAGATACGCAGTATTTT. Translation: CASSQDSRGTDTQYF.

The chain combines TRBV10-3 with TRBJ2-7; 7 bases fit TRBD1. After removal of 5 bases from V and 1 base from J, the junction contained 5 bases not matched to a gene. This CDR3 comprises 14 residues. Germline V lookup: CDR1 ENHRY, CDR2 SYGVKD. The CDR3 DNA is TGTGCCATCAGTCATCCGGGACAGTCCTACGAGCAGTACTTC. Its protein product is CAISHPGQSYEQYF.

This clonotype has a handful of counts. Written as DNA, the CDR3 is TGTGCCAGCAGCCCGAGCGACACCGTAAAAAACATTCAGTACTTC. This codes for CASSPSDTVKNIQYF. The chain combines TRBV3-1 with TRBJ2-4; D is uncertain. Deletions cut 4 bases from V and 4 bases from J, with 14 bases between. This CDR3 comprises 15 residues. Germline lookup yields CDR1 LGHDT and CDR2 YNNKEL (reference sequence).

In its sample, this clonotype was seen a few times. The rearrangement joins TRBV7-2 to TRBJ2-3; 9 bases match TRBD2. V lost 2 bases to trimming and J lost 4 bases; unmatched junction nucleotides: 7. The germline V gene has CDR1 SGHTA and CDR2 FQGNSA. The CDR3 length is 16 residues. The CDR3 DNA reads as TGTGCCAGCAGCTTATTGTTGCGGGGGGGCCCAGATACGCAGTATTTT. Protein sequence: CASSLLLRGGPDTQYF.

The gene calls are TRBV4-2 and TRBJ2-3, with no clear D. The CDR3 is 16 amino acids. The germline V gene encodes CDR1 LGHNA and CDR2 YNFKEQ. Trimming pared 4 bases from V and 0 bases from J, leaving 14 bases between. CDR3 bases: TGTGCCAGCAGCCCCCGGACGGAAAGAAGCACAGATACGCAGTATTTT. Its protein product is CASSPRTERSTDTQYF.

This clonotype has ten or more counts. The CDR3, as DNA: TGTGCCAGCAGCTTAGTCGTCGGGACTTTTACCTACAATGAGCAGTTCTTC. The encoded protein is CASSLVVGTFTYNEQFF. The chain combines TRBV7-6 with TRBJ2-1, with D possibly matching TRBD2 (6 bases). Trimming pared 1 base from V and 2 bases from J, leaving 15 bases between. Per germline, CDR1 SGHVS and CDR2 FNYEAQ. This CDR3 is built from 17 residues.

This clonotype was seen a handful of times. The V call is TRBV7-2, the J call TRBJ1-6; D is unresolved. Germline CDR1 reads SGHTA; CDR2 reads FQGNSA. V lost 4 bases and J lost 8, with 9 bases in between. CDR3 length: 13 residues. DNA of the CDR3: TGTGCCAGCAGCTCGAACAGTTATTCACCCCTCCACTTT. Translation: CASSSNSYSPLHF.

This clonotype was observed a few times. CDR3 sequence reads: CASLGQGHTNEKLFF. The DNA of the CDR3 is TGTGCCAGCCTGGGACAGGGACATACTAATGAAAAACTGTTTTTT. J is TRBJ1-4 and V is TRBV18; TRBD1 aligns across 9 bases. V shed 8 bases, J shed 2 bases, and the junction held 6 bases outside the gene matches. CDR3 length equals 15 residues. Germline V CDR1 and CDR2: KGHSH, LQKENI.

This clonotype has a handful of counts. The chain carries TRBV5-1 and TRBJ2-3; TRBD1 matches at 7 bases. Trimming at V came to 4 bases and at J to 10 bases, leaving 6 bases not matched to a gene. This CDR3 comprises 12 residues. Germline values: CDR1 SGHRS, CDR2 YFSETQ. CDR3 residues: CASSPDRPPQYF. DNA for the CDR3: TGCGCCAGCAGCCCGGACAGGCCTCCGCAGTATTTT.

This clonotype was seen ten or more times. This chain links TRBV12-3 or TRBV12-4 with TRBJ2-3; 12 positions agree with TRBD2. The CDR3 runs 18 residues. J gave up 9 bases and V 5 bases, and 18 bases lay outside the gene matches. The CDR3 nucleotides read TGTGCCAGCAGTCCCCCACTTCGACTAGCGGGGGCCCTAGGGACGCAGTATTTT. Its protein is CASSPPLRLAGALGTQYF.

This chain connects TRBV7-9 to TRBJ1-1; D perhaps matches TRBD1 (6 bases). Between the trimmed V and J ends, which lost 1 base and 8 bases, there was a span of 14 bases. CDR1 and CDR2 from the germline V gene are SEHNR and FQNEAQ (reference sequence). This CDR3 spans 14 amino acids. CDR3 nucleotide sequence: TGTGCCAGCAGCTTAGAGAGCGGGGGGCCGGAAGCTTTCTTT. It is translated as CASSLESGGPEAFF.

The CDR3 DNA reads TGTGCCAGTAGCCAACCGGGAGGCTTGAAAGAAAAACTGTTTTTT. This encodes CASSQPGGLKEKLFF. V is TRBV19 and J is TRBJ1-4; D is undetermined. Germline values: CDR1 LNHDA, CDR2 SQIVND (reference sequence). V dropped 6 bases and J dropped 8 bases, with 19 bases sitting between them. CDR3 length: 15 residues.

The sample holds a few counts of this clonotype. This chain joins TRBV28 and TRBJ2-7, with D perhaps assigned TRBD1 or TRBD2 (7 bases each). Germline V gene data show CDR1 as MDHEN and CDR2 as SYDVKM. Between the trimmed V and J ends, which lost 2 bases and 4 bases, there was a span of 18 bases. CDR3 size: 16 residues. The CDR3 DNA sequence: TGTGCCAGCAGTTTACCACGCCGGGGGGACAGTTACGAGCAGTACGTC. Protein: CASSLPRRGDSYEQYV.

This clonotype was seen only a few times. The rearrangement joins TRBV18 to TRBJ1-5; 7 bases agree with TRBD1. Germline V gene sequence: CDR1 KGHSH, CDR2 LQKENI. J was trimmed by 3 bases and V by 0 bases; bases with no gene match: 2. The CDR3 totals 15 residues. CDR3 DNA: TGTGCCAGCTCACCACCTGGACAGGACAATCAGCCCCAGCATTTT. Its translation: CASSPPGQDNQPQHF.

The chain recombines TRBV2 with TRBJ2-5; 12 nucleotides line up with TRBD2. J was trimmed by 6 bases and V by 3 bases; bases with no gene match: 5. Looked up from germline, CDR1 is SNHLY and CDR2 is FYNNEI. The CDR3 spans 15 residues. CDR3 nucleotides: TGTGCCAGCAGTGAGGAGCTAGCGGGGGGGAAGACCCAGTACTTC. Its translation is CASSEELAGGKTQYF.

Details on this clonotype: A much more abundant neighbour one base away suggests this may be a read error. The chain uses TRBV9 and TRBJ2-1; the match to TRBD2 covers 11 bases. Germline loops: CDR1 SGDLS, CDR2 YYNGEE. This CDR3 comprises 15 residues. With 2 bases clipped from V and 7 bases from J, the junction kept 5 bases outside the gene matches. DNA of the CDR3: TGTGCCAGCAGCGTGGCTAGCGGGAGGTTAAATGAGCAGTTCTTC. This gives the protein CASSVASGRLNEQFF.

There are a few counts of this clonotype. This chain links TRBV7-9 with TRBJ2-3; 8 positions match TRBD2. The CDR3 has 15 residues. Germline values: CDR1 SEHNR, CDR2 FQNEAQ (reference sequence). The V gene end was trimmed by 10 bases and the J gene end by 2 bases; junction bases not matched to a gene: 11. CDR3 bases: TGTGCCATTCAACCCCGGGGGGGGGACACAGATACGCAGTATTTT. Amino acid sequence: CAIQPRGGDTDTQYF.

This clonotype was recorded a few times. The chain combines TRBV7-2 with TRBJ2-2, with D possibly called TRBD1 or TRBD2 (7 bases each). The CDR3 spans 15 residues. Trimming left V 5 bases short and J 5 bases short, with 15 bases between. Germline loops: CDR1 SGHTA, CDR2 FQGNSA. CDR3 DNA: TGTGCCAGCAGCGGCCGACAGGGAGGGACCGGGGAGCTGTTTTTT. It translates to CASSGRQGGTGELFF.

This clonotype was detected a few times. This chain connects TRBV6-1 to TRBJ2-2; TRBD1 agrees at 8 bases. The CDR3 has 17 amino acids. CDR1 is MNHNS, CDR2 SASEGT, per germline. J lost 2 bases, V lost 3 bases, and 8 bases had no gene match. CDR3 sequence reads: CASSDWGGTGNTGELFF. CDR3 coding DNA: TGTGCCAGCAGTGATTGGGGCGGGACAGGAAACACCGGGGAGCTGTTTTTT.

Regarding this clonotype: A much bigger clone sits one base away, suggesting this may be a read error. The rearrangement uses TRBV4-1 and TRBJ1-3; D is unclear. The CDR3 extends over 15 amino acids. Germline V gene sequence: CDR1 MGHRA, CDR2 YSYEKL. The CDR3 reads CASRQAVSIGDTIYF. DNA for the CDR3: TGCGCCAGCAGACAAGCGGTTTCGATCGGTGACACCATATATTTT.

J is TRBJ2-7 and V is TRBV29-1; D is uncertain. The V and J ends lost 7 bases and 0 bases respectively, with 7 bases between them. The CDR3 is 11 residues long. Per germline, CDR1 SQVTM and CDR2 ANQGSEA. The CDR3 coding sequence is TGCAGCGCTCAGAACTCCTACGAGCAGTACGTC. Translated, it gives CSAQNSYEQYV.

The chain couples TRBV11-2 to TRBJ1-1; 7 bases are a match to TRBD1. The CDR3 is 14 amino acids. Germline V lookup: CDR1 SGHAT, CDR2 FQNNGV. Losses at the gene ends were 5 bases for V and 6 bases for J; bases not matched to a gene: 9. CDR3 in amino acids: CASSTATGMPEAFF. The DNA for the CDR3 is TGTGCCAGCAGCACCGCGACAGGGATGCCTGAAGCTTTCTTT.

This clonotype was seen more than once but under ten times. V gene TRBV20-1 combines with J gene TRBJ1-1; tentative D call: TRBD1 (5 bases). CDR3 size: 14 residues. The germline CDR1 and CDR2 sequences are DFQATT and SNEGSKA (reference sequence). V lost 6 bases, J lost 5 bases, and 19 bases lay in between. The CDR3 sequence: CSAKRPQGGTEAFF. The CDR3 nucleotides read TGCAGTGCAAAACGTCCCCAGGGAGGAACTGAAGCTTTCTTT.

The genes are TRBV10-3 and TRBJ1-3, with 7 bases identical to TRBD1. CDR1 is ENHRY and CDR2 is SYGVKD in the germline V gene. Trimming cost V 5 bases and J 2 bases; bases outside gene matches: 6. CDR3 length: 15 amino acids. The CDR3 sequence: CAISSYRGTGNTIYF. The CDR3 DNA sequence: TGTGCCATCAGTAGTTACAGGGGAACTGGAAACACCATATATTTT.